This is a list of T cell receptor beta chains from one sample in a study of blood T cell repertoires in COVID-19. Assay: immunoSEQ multiplex PCR; the TCRdb copy retains only in-frame clones and omits some. The profile shows fewer than 120,000 clones, about three quarters of them singletons. The material sequenced was peripheral blood. The receptors derive from a woman older than 75 with active or convalescent COVID-19. Both conserved end residues are part of each CDR3. A D gene is named only where the DNA matches it firmly. Expanded clones are given a class, and other clones once, few, many or no size at all.

D gene | J gene | clone size | V gene | CDR3 protein | CDR3 DNA
- | TRBJ2-2 | - | TRBV7-9 | CASSFRGADTGELFF | TGTGCCAGCAGCTTTCGGGGGGCGGACACCGGGGAGCTGTTTTTT
- | TRBJ2-1 | - | TRBV6-5 | CASSKYNEQFF | TGTGCCAGCAGCAAATACAATGAGCAGTTCTTC
- | TRBJ1-1 | - | TRBV7-9 | CASSLQGRSTEAFF | TGTGCCAGCAGCTTACAGGGGCGTAGCACTGAAGCTTTCTTT
- | TRBJ1-1 | few | TRBV5-1 | CASSTGQTTEAFF | TGCGCCAGCAGTACCGGACAAACCACTGAAGCTTTCTTT
- | TRBJ1-5 | - | TRBV7-2 | CASSLGGGSNQPQHF | TGTGCCAGCAGCTTAGGAGGGGGAAGCAATCAGCCCCAGCATTTT
- | TRBJ2-4 | once | TRBV29-1 | CSVEGGGSHIQYF | TGCAGCGTTGAAGGGGGGGGCAGCCACATTCAGTACTTC
- | TRBJ1-3 | - | TRBV5-1 | CASRQTDGNTIYF | TGCGCCAGCAGACAGACAGATGGAAACACCATATATTTT
- | TRBJ1-5 | - | TRBV3-1/TRBV3-2 | CASSQDLSNQPQHF | TGTGCCAGCAGCCAAGATCTATCCAATCAGCCCCAGCATTTT
TRBD2 | TRBJ2-1 | - | TRBV5-1 | CASSLGLAGGRYNEQFF | TGCGCCAGCAGCTTGGGACTAGCGGGAGGAAGATACAATGAGCAGTTCTTC
TRBD1 | TRBJ1-1 | - | TRBV4-3 | CASSLGQGVDTEAFF | TGCGCCAGCAGCCTCGGACAGGGGGTAGACACTGAAGCTTTCTTT
- | TRBJ2-5 | - | TRBV5-6 | CASSSRGQGETQYF | TGTGCCAGCAGCTCGAGAGGTCAGGGAGAGACCCAGTACTTC
TRBD2 | TRBJ2-3 | few | TRBV5-1 | CASDGTSPPDTQYF | TGCGCCAGCGACGGGACTAGCCCCCCAGATACGCAGTATTTT
TRBD2 | TRBJ2-7 | few | TRBV3-1/TRBV3-2 | CASTPRPTSGLYEQYF | TGTGCCAGCACCCCCCGCCCGACTAGCGGGTTGTACGAGCAGTACTTC
TRBD2 | TRBJ2-3 | - | TRBV5-1 | CARSFRGGLLAGNTDTQYF | TGCGCCCGCAGCTTCCGGGGGGGTTTACTAGCGGGGAACACAGATACGCAGTATTTT
TRBD2 | TRBJ2-7 | - | TRBV7-3 | CASSSGGGYEQYF | TGTGCCAGCAGCTCGGGAGGGGGCTACGAGCAGTACTTC
TRBD1 | TRBJ2-7 | - | TRBV5-5 | CASSPRAGTGIYEQYF | TGTGCCAGCAGCCCGCGCGCCGGGACAGGGATTTACGAGCAGTACTTC
- | TRBJ2-1 | few | TRBV29-1 | CSVEGLTPEEQFF | TGCAGCGTTGAAGGCCTTACCCCGGAGGAGCAGTTCTTC
TRBD2 | TRBJ2-1 | - | TRBV2 | CASMAERLAGEGGNEQFF | TGTGCCAGCATGGCCGAACGACTAGCGGGAGAAGGTGGCAATGAGCAGTTCTTC
TRBD2 | TRBJ2-1 | - | TRBV11-3 | CASSYRTSGYNEQFF | TGTGCCAGCAGCTATCGGACTAGCGGATACAATGAGCAGTTCTTC
- | TRBJ1-1 | - | TRBV28 | CASSGIIGGTEAFF | TGTGCCAGCAGTGGAATTATCGGGGGCACTGAAGCTTTCTTT
- | TRBJ1-1 | - | TRBV15 | CATSRGQMNAEAFF | TGTGCCACCAGCAGAGGACAGATGAACGCTGAAGCTTTCTTT
- | TRBJ1-1 | - | TRBV18 | CASSPGQPAMNTEAFF | TGTGCCAGCTCACCCGGACAGCCGGCCATGAACACTGAAGCTTTCTTT
TRBD1 | TRBJ2-5 | - | TRBV30 | CAWDRGLGQETQYF | TGTGCCTGGGACAGGGGGCTAGGGCAAGAGACCCAGTACTTC
- | TRBJ2-5 | - | TRBV5-4 | CASSWRQETQYF | TGTGCCAGCAGCTGGAGGCAAGAGACCCAGTACTTC
TRBD2 | TRBJ2-1 | - | TRBV7-3 | CASSLGTSGRPEQFF | TGTGCCAGCAGCTTAGGGACTAGCGGGAGACCTGAGCAGTTCTTC
- | TRBJ2-1 | - | TRBV10-3 | CAISGIVGTPPNEQFF | TGTGCCATCAGTGGGATAGTAGGGACTCCCCCCAATGAGCAGTTCTTC
TRBD1 | TRBJ1-5 | - | TRBV18 | CASSLRGTGASNQPQHF | TGTGCCAGCTCACTACGCGGGACAGGGGCGTCCAATCAGCCCCAGCATTTT
TRBD2 | TRBJ2-1 | - | TRBV13 | CASSLVAGVSNEQFF | TGTGCCAGCAGCTTAGTAGCGGGAGTATCCAATGAGCAGTTCTTC
TRBD2 | TRBJ2-7 | - | TRBV13 | CASRLAGASYEQYF | TGTGCCAGCAGGTTAGCGGGAGCGAGCTACGAGCAGTACTTC
- | TRBJ2-7 | few | TRBV10-2 | CASSRGPGYEQYF | TGCGCCAGCAGTCGCGGTCCGGGCTACGAGCAGTACTTC
- | TRBJ2-1 | - | TRBV6-1 | CASSAPGLLAYSEQFF | TGTGCCAGCAGTGCTCCGGGACTCCTAGCCTATAGTGAGCAGTTCTTC
TRBD1 | TRBJ1-2 | - | TRBV6-5 | CASSLDRAPYGYTF | TGTGCCAGCAGTCTTGACAGGGCCCCCTATGGCTACACCTTC
- | TRBJ1-2 | - | TRBV27 | CASSQQGSGYTF | TGTGCCAGCAGTCAACAGGGTAGCGGCTACACCTTC
TRBD2 | TRBJ2-1 | - | TRBV19 | CASTASGIFNEQFF | TGTGCCAGTACAGCTAGCGGGATATTTAATGAGCAGTTCTTC
- | TRBJ2-1 | - | TRBV19 | CASSFSSSYNEQFF | TGTGCCAGTAGCTTCTCCAGCTCCTACAATGAGCAGTTCTTC
- | TRBJ2-7 | - | TRBV12-3/TRBV12-4 | CASFIAGSYEQYF | TGTGCCAGCTTTATCGCGGGGTCCTACGAGCAGTACTTC
TRBD2 | TRBJ2-7 | - | TRBV5-4 | CASSSRDYLPEQYF | TGTGCCAGCAGCTCCCGGGACTACCTCCCCGAGCAGTACTTC
- | TRBJ1-5 | - | TRBV18 | CASSPPGLGQPQHF | TGTGCCAGCTCACCCCCAGGGTTAGGACAGCCCCAGCATTTT
TRBD1 | TRBJ1-4 | - | TRBV14 | CASSLGQGREKLFF | TGTGCCAGCAGCCTTGGACAGGGCCGGGAAAAACTGTTTTTT
TRBD2 | TRBJ2-5 | - | TRBV27 | CASSLGGAGGGTQYF | TGTGCCAGCAGTTTAGGAGGAGCGGGAGGGGGGACCCAGTACTTC
- | TRBJ1-2 | once | TRBV5-1 | CASSLEGRDGYTF | TGCGCCAGCAGCTTGGAAGGGAGGGATGGCTACACCTTC
TRBD2 | TRBJ2-2 | few | TRBV3-1/TRBV3-2 | CASSQDVGGPWELFF | TGTGCCAGCAGCCAAGATGTGGGAGGGCCTTGGGAGCTGTTTTTT
- | TRBJ1-4 | - | TRBV15 | CATSRVYTEKLFF | TGTGCCACCAGCAGGGTGTACACTGAAAAACTGTTTTTT
- | TRBJ1-3 | few | TRBV7-9 | CASSFTGTVSGNTIYF | TGTGCCAGCAGCTTTACAGGGACCGTCTCTGGAAACACCATATATTTT
- | TRBJ1-5 | - | TRBV7-2 | CASSLPGWRNQPQHF | TGTGCCAGCAGCTTGCCAGGGTGGCGCAATCAGCCCCAGCATTTT
TRBD1 | TRBJ1-2 | - | TRBV7-2 | CASSPTQGTGGGYTF | TGTGCCAGCAGCCCTACCCAAGGGACAGGGGGTGGCTACACCTTC
TRBD2 | TRBJ2-2 | - | TRBV12-5 | CASGFRDNMLAGGHTGELFF | TGTGCTAGTGGTTTTCGGGACAACATGTTAGCGGGAGGCCACACCGGGGAGCTGTTTTTT
- | TRBJ2-7 | - | TRBV23-1 | CASSQSLRFLGGSSYEQYF | TGCGCCAGCAGTCAATCGCTAAGATTTCTTGGCGGAAGCTCCTACGAGCAGTACTTC
TRBD2 | TRBJ2-7 | - | TRBV11-2 | CASSLGLAGAGYEQYF | TGTGCCAGCAGCTTAGGACTAGCGGGAGCAGGATACGAGCAGTACTTC
TRBD1 | TRBJ1-4 | - | TRBV5-1 | CASSLGGGEEKLFF | TGCGCCAGCAGCTTAGGGGGCGGTGAGGAAAAACTGTTTTTT
TRBD1 | TRBJ2-1 | - | TRBV19 | CASSTPRDRGANEQFF | TGTGCCAGTAGTACGCCCCGGGACAGGGGGGCGAATGAGCAGTTCTTC
TRBD1 | TRBJ2-7 | - | TRBV18 | CASSPLGDSYEQYF | TGTGCCAGCTCACCACTTGGGGACAGCTACGAGCAGTACTTC